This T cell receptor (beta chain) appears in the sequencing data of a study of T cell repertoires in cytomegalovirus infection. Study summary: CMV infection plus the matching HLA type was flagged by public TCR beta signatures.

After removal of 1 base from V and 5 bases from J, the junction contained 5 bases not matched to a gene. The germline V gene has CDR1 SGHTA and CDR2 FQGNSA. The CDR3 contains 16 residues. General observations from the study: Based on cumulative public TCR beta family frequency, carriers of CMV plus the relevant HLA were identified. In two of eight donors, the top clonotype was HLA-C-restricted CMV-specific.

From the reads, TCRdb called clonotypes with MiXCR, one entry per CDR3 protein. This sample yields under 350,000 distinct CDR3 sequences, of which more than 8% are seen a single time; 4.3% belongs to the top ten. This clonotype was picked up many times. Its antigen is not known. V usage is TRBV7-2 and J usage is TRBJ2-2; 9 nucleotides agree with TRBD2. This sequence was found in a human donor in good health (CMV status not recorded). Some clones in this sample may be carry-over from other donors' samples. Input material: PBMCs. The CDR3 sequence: CASSLGAGGRTGELFF. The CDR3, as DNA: TGTGCCAGCAGCTTAGGGGCGGGAGGGCGGACCGGGGAGCTGTTTTTT.